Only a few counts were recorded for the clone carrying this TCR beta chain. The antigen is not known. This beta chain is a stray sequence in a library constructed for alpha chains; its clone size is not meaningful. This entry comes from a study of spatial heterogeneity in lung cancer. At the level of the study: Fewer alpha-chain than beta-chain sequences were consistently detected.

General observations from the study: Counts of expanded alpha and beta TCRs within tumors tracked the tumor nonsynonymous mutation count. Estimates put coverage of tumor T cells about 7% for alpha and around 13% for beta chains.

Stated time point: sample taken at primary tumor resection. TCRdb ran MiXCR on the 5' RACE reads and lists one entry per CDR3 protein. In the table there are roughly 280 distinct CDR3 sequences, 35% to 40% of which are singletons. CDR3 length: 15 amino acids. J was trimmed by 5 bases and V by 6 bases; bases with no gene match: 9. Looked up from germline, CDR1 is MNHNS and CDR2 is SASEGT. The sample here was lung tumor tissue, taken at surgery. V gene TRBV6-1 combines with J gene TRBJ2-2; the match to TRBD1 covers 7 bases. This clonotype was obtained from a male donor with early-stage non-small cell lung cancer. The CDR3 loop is CASSTRQGWTGELFF. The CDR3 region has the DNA TGTGCCAGCAGCACCAGACAGGGTTGGACCGGGGAGCTGTTTTTT.